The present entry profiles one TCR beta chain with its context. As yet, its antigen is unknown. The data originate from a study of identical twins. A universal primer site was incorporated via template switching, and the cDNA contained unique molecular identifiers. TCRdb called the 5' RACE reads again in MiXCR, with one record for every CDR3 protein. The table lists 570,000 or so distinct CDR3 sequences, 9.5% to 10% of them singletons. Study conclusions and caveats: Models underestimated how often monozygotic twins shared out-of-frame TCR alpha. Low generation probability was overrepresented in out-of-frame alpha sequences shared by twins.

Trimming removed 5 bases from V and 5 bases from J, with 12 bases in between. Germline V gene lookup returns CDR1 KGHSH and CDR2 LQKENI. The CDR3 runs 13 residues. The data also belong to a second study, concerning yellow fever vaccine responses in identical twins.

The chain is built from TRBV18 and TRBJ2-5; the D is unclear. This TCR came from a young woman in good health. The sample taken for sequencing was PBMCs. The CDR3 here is CASSSVKIETQYF. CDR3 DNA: TGTGCCAGCTCATCTGTTAAAATCGAGACCCAGTACTTC.